This T cell receptor (beta chain) was identified during a study of blood T cell repertoires in COVID-19. Germline assignment: CDR1 SGHVS and CDR2 FQNEAQ. CDR3 length: 15 amino acids. The trim removed 5 bases at V and 5 bases at J, leaving 8 bases unmatched. In the study's own analysis: Amplification from reference gene primers served as the basis for estimated nucleated cell counts. The data were produced by immunoSEQ multiplex PCR, yet TCRdb's version contains in-frame clones alone and is incomplete. V, J and clone size are those of that table, while D and trimming were read from the DNA. The sample lists 200,000 to 250,000 clones, approximately 80% occurring once.

This chain uses TRBV7-8 with TRBJ2-7; 11 bases match TRBD1. Sequencing was carried out using peripheral blood. This clonotype was sampled from a human donor in a cohort sampled during active COVID-19. The DNA of the CDR3 is TGTGCCAGCAGCCCCACGCCGGGACAGGGGGACGAGCAGTACTTC. This sequence encodes CASSPTPGQGDEQYF.